The 14 T cell receptor beta chains below were found in one sample sequenced in a study of blood T cell repertoires in COVID-19. Clones were sequenced by immunoSEQ multiplex PCR, and TCRdb holds only the in-frame ones, with some missing. The table records 35,000 to 45,000 clones, around 90% of them present only once. Specimen: peripheral blood. The receptor source for this set is a man between 60 and 70 years old with acute or convalescent COVID-19.

The gene calls are TRBV29-1 and TRBJ2-7, with D possibly matching TRBD2 (5 bases). Per germline, CDR1 SQVTM and CDR2 ANQGSEA. Trimming cost V 0 bases and J 3 bases, with 6 bases left between them. This CDR3 is 12 amino acids long. The CDR3: CSVEDGIYEQYF. In DNA, the CDR3 is TGCAGCGTTGAAGACGGGATCTACGAGCAGTACTTC.

V gene TRBV4-1 combines with J gene TRBJ1-4, with a tentative D call TRBD1 (6 bases). Trimming left V 2 bases short and J 5 bases short, with 9 bases between. This CDR3 has 14 residues. The germline V gene has CDR1 MGHRA and CDR2 YSYEKL. CDR3 loop: CASSQQGLNEKLFF. CDR3 nucleotide sequence: TGCGCCAGCAGCCAACAGGGGTTAAATGAAAAACTGTTTTTT.

The chain employs TRBV5-1 and TRBJ2-1, with D possibly TRBD2 on 6 matching bases. Germline V gene data show CDR1 as SGHRS and CDR2 as YFSETQ. The V end was cut by 4 bases, the J end by 7 bases, with 18 bases between. The CDR3 length is 15 residues. Here the CDR3 reads CASSGVRGIGNEQFF. The CDR3 nucleotides read TGCGCCAGCAGCGGCGTTCGCGGGATAGGGAATGAGCAGTTCTTC.

The V call is TRBV11-2, the J call TRBJ2-1, with a possible D match to TRBD2 (7 bases). Germline V gene lookup returns CDR1 SGHAT and CDR2 FQNNGV. This CDR3 region has 13 residues. Trimming removed 6 bases at V and 10 bases at J, with 16 bases between. CDR3 sequence: CASRRGGGQEQFF. Written as DNA, the CDR3 is TGTGCCAGCAGACGTGGGGGGGGGCAGGAGCAGTTCTTC.

This clone was counted once. This sequence joins TRBV9 and TRBJ2-2; D gene uncertain. V was trimmed by 5 bases and J by 7 bases, leaving 12 bases between them. The CDR3 has 13 amino acids. From germline, CDR1 is SGDLS and CDR2 YYNGEE. Here the CDR3 DNA reads TGTGCCAGCAGTTACGCCCTAGGCGGGGAGCTGTTTTTT. It specifies CASSYALGGELFF.

This clone was detected a few times. The rearrangement links TRBV5-1 to TRBJ1-6; 8 nucleotides line up with TRBD1. Trimming removed 0 bases from V and 2 bases from J; junction bases left unmatched: 4. This CDR3 is built from 17 residues. CDR1 and CDR2 from the germline V gene are SGHRS and YFSETQ. Here the CDR3 reads CASSLGTGRTYNSPLHF. CDR3 sequence (DNA): TGCGCCAGCAGCTTGGGGACAGGGAGAACCTATAATTCACCCCTCCACTTT.

The rearrangement joins TRBV20-1 to TRBJ2-1; D perhaps matches TRBD2 (5 bases). Trimming pared 6 bases from V and 10 bases from J, leaving 13 bases between. This CDR3 comprises 11 residues. The V gene's germline CDR1 is DFQATT and CDR2 SNEGSKA (reference sequence). The CDR3 DNA reads as TGCAGTGCGACTAACGGAATCGAGCAGTTCTTC. Amino acids: CSATNGIEQFF.

This chain uses TRBV27 with TRBJ2-5; possible D gene TRBD2, 6 bases. The CDR3 contains 15 residues. V was trimmed by 0 bases and J by 3 bases, leaving 11 bases between them. Germline V lookup: CDR1 MNHEY, CDR2 SMNVEV (reference sequence). In DNA, the CDR3 is TGTGCCAGCAGTTTATCTGCGGGCGGGGAAGAGACCCAGTACTTC. It translates to CASSLSAGGEETQYF.

This clone has only one observation. The chain employs TRBV18 and TRBJ2-6; D is unresolved. CDR3 length equals 15 residues. Germline V gene lookup returns CDR1 KGHSH and CDR2 LQKENI. Trimming shortened V by 2 bases and J by 1 base, and 6 bases separated the two germline ends. The chain's CDR3 is CASSPVLSGANVLTF. CDR3 nucleotides: TGTGCCAGCTCACCAGTTCTGTCTGGGGCCAACGTCCTGACTTTC.

J is TRBJ1-1 and V is TRBV5-1; weak D call: TRBD1 (6 bases). V was cut by 1 base and J by 6 bases, with 19 bases left in between. The length of the CDR3 is 16 residues. CDR1 SGHRS and CDR2 YFSETQ come from the germline V gene. The CDR3 protein is CASSLRFGTPLAEAFF. CDR3 in DNA: TGCGCCAGCAGCTTGCGTTTTGGGACACCACTGGCTGAAGCTTTCTTT.

The rearrangement links TRBV10-1 to TRBJ2-1; tentatively, D is TRBD2 (5 bases). Trimming cost V 0 bases and J 6 bases, with 12 bases left between them. Germline lookup yields CDR1 WNHNN and CDR2 SYGVQD (reference sequence). The CDR3 length is 15 residues. CDR3 DNA: TGCGCCAGCAGTGAGTCGAGAGGGTTTGGCAATGAGCAGTTCTTC. This sequence encodes CASSESRGFGNEQFF.

V usage is TRBV6-5 and J usage is TRBJ1-2, with TRBD1 identical over 7 bases. The CDR3 is 13 residues long. CDR1 and CDR2 from the germline V gene are MNHEY and SVGAGI. Losses at the gene ends were 6 bases for V and 5 bases for J; bases not matched to a gene: 6. In DNA, the CDR3 is TGTGCCAGCAGCCGGGACAGCAATTATGGCTACACCTTC. Translation gives CASSRDSNYGYTF.

In DNA form, the CDR3 reads TGCGCCAGCAGCCAAATTTTCGGGACTAGCGGAGGGTTGAAGACCCAGTACTTC. Its protein is CASSQIFGTSGGLKTQYF. This sequence joins TRBV4-1 and TRBJ2-5; 11 bases fit TRBD2. This CDR3 contains 18 residues. Germline lookup yields CDR1 MGHRA and CDR2 YSYEKL. The junction had 14 bases not matched to a gene; V was cut back by 2 bases and J by 6 bases.

This clone is a singleton in its sample. This sequence joins TRBV5-1 and TRBJ2-3; 14 bases are a match to TRBD2. Per the germline V gene, CDR1 is SGHRS and CDR2 is YFSETQ. The junction had 7 bases not matched to a gene; V was cut back by 1 base and J by 3 bases. CDR3 length equals 18 residues. This CDR3 reads CASSLIGTSGSFTDTQYF. The CDR3, as DNA: TGCGCCAGCAGCTTGATCGGGACTAGCGGGAGTTTTACAGATACGCAGTATTTT.